Listed below are T cell receptor beta chains from one sample, sequenced in a study of cytomegalovirus exposure and HLA in healthy donors. Sequencing used immunoSEQ multiplex PCR; TCRdb keeps in-frame clones, though not all of them. Among 150,000 to 200,000 clones listed, 65% to 90% were seen once. Material: PBMCs. The receptor source for this set is a woman aged 18-29 years in good health and CMV-seronegative. Each CDR3 is given with its conserved first and last residue. D genes are given only for firm matches. Clone size is stated in some rows and not others, as once, few, many or a class when expanded.

d_call	clone_size	j_call	v_call	cdr3_aa	cdr3_nt
NA	NA	TRBJ2-7	TRBV19	CASSLAGEQYF	TGTGCCAGTAGTTTGGCGGGGGAGCAGTACTTC
NA	NA	TRBJ1-4	TRBV6-5	CASGGGLEKLFF	TGTGCCAGTGGCGGGGGGCTAGAAAAACTGTTTTTT
TRBD1	NA	TRBJ2-7	TRBV29-1	CSARTGIEQYF	TGCAGCGCCCGGACAGGGATCGAGCAGTACTTC
TRBD1	NA	TRBJ2-1	TRBV27	CASSANHQGARFYNEQFF	TGTGCCAGCAGTGCAAACCACCAGGGGGCGCGTTTCTACAATGAGCAGTTCTTC
TRBD1	NA	TRBJ1-1	TRBV5-8	CASSLYRGIDTEAFF	TGTGCCAGCAGCTTGTACAGGGGAATTGACACTGAAGCTTTCTTT
NA	NA	TRBJ2-2	TRBV6-5	CASSYPMETGELFF	TGTGCCAGCAGTTACCCAATGGAGACCGGGGAGCTGTTTTTT
TRBD1	NA	TRBJ2-2	TRBV2	CASSSDRAPRKELFF	TGTGCCAGCAGTTCCGACAGGGCCCCCCGGAAGGAGCTGTTTTTT
NA	NA	TRBJ1-2	TRBV5-5	CASSQLRGASNYGYTF	TGTGCCAGCAGCCAGCTTCGGGGGGCCTCTAACTATGGCTACACCTTC
TRBD2	NA	TRBJ2-6	TRBV10-3	CANRAGGTSGANVLTF	TGTGCCAATCGTGCGGGGGGGACCTCTGGGGCCAACGTCCTGACTTTC
TRBD1	NA	TRBJ2-2	TRBV29-1	CSAAVRDRGAGAAGELFF	TGCAGCGCCGCCGTCCGGGACAGGGGAGCGGGGGCAGCCGGGGAGCTGTTTTTT
NA	once	TRBJ1-2	TRBV28	CAVTAPNYGYTF	TGTGCCGTGACAGCCCCTAACTATGGCTACACCTTC
TRBD2	NA	TRBJ2-1	TRBV30	CAWSETGGEQFF	TGTGCCTGGAGTGAGACGGGGGGTGAGCAGTTCTTC
NA	few	TRBJ1-3	TRBV4-2	CASSQSPGLRGNTIYF	TGTGCCAGCAGCCAGTCACCGGGACTGCGGGGAAACACCATATATTTT
TRBD1	few	TRBJ1-4	TRBV10-3	CAISDSDRGHEKLFF	TGTGCCATCAGCGACTCCGACAGGGGGCATGAAAAACTGTTTTTT
NA	NA	TRBJ2-7	TRBV6-1	CASGPDSYEQYF	TGTGCCAGCGGCCCAGACTCCTACGAGCAGTACTTC
TRBD2	NA	TRBJ2-2	TRBV5-4	CASSSPVGSGIPGELFF	TGTGCCAGCAGCTCGCCGGTGGGTAGCGGGATACCCGGGGAGCTGTTTTTT
NA	NA	TRBJ2-4	TRBV6-1	CASRRASSHIQYF	TGTGCCAGCAGGAGAGCCTCAAGTCACATTCAGTACTTC
TRBD1	NA	TRBJ2-5	TRBV5-4	CASSGTGGETQYF	TGTGCCAGCAGCGGGACAGGTGGAGAGACCCAGTACTTC
TRBD1	NA	TRBJ2-6	TRBV27	CASSPGTGPSGANVLTF	TGTGCCAGCAGTCCCGGGACAGGGCCTTCAGGGGCCAACGTCCTGACTTTC
TRBD1	NA	TRBJ2-2	TRBV19	CASSIPGQGFGELFF	TGTGCCAGTAGTATTCCGGGACAGGGATTCGGGGAGCTGTTTTTT
TRBD1	NA	TRBJ1-4	TRBV6-1	CASSGWTGGYEKLFF	TGTGCCAGCAGTGGGTGGACAGGGGGATATGAAAAACTGTTTTTT
TRBD1	NA	TRBJ1-2	TRBV11-3	CASSPGTRDRGRYTF	TGTGCCAGCAGCCCCGGTACCCGGGACAGGGGCCGCTACACCTTC
NA	NA	TRBJ2-7	TRBV5-5	CASSLWGASYEQYF	TGTGCCAGCAGCTTGTGGGGAGCTTCCTACGAGCAGTACTTC
NA	NA	TRBJ2-1	TRBV5-1	CASSLVQGPYNEQFF	TGCGCCAGCAGCTTGGTGCAGGGCCCCTACAATGAGCAGTTCTTC
TRBD1	NA	TRBJ1-1	TRBV5-1	CASSLEQGENTEAFF	TGCGCCAGCAGCTTGGAACAGGGGGAGAACACTGAAGCTTTCTTT
TRBD1	NA	TRBJ1-1	TRBV7-9	CASSLKGTGRENTEAFF	TGTGCCAGCAGCCTAAAAGGGACAGGGCGAGAGAACACTGAAGCTTTCTTT
TRBD2	NA	TRBJ2-7	TRBV5-4	CASSLSSGGPYEQYF	TGTGCCAGCAGCTTGTCGAGCGGGGGGCCCTACGAGCAGTACTTC
TRBD2	NA	TRBJ2-3	TRBV9	CASSVGGRPSDTQYF	TGTGCCAGCAGCGTCGGCGGGAGACCGTCAGATACGCAGTATTTT
TRBD1	NA	TRBJ1-2	TRBV5-4	CASSKDRVDYGYTF	TGTGCCAGCAGCAAGGACAGGGTCGACTATGGCTACACCTTC
TRBD2	NA	TRBJ2-7	TRBV25-1	CASSTSGSEQYF	TGTGCCAGCAGTACTAGCGGGAGCGAGCAGTACTTC
TRBD2	NA	TRBJ2-1	TRBV10-3	CAISEKAGLNEQFF	TGTGCCATCAGTGAGAAAGCGGGGCTCAATGAGCAGTTCTTC
NA	NA	TRBJ2-5	TRBV7-8	CASSPSEETQYF	TGTGCCAGCAGCCCGTCCGAAGAGACCCAGTACTTC
TRBD2	NA	TRBJ2-3	TRBV5-6	CASSLGTSGTDTQYF	TGTGCCAGCAGCTTGGGGACTAGCGGCACAGATACGCAGTATTTT
TRBD1	NA	TRBJ2-1	TRBV5-1	CASSLEGQENNEQFF	TGCGCCAGCAGCTTGGAGGGACAGGAGAACAATGAGCAGTTCTTC
NA	once	TRBJ2-3	TRBV6-5	CASQAVMGTQYF	TGTGCCAGCCAGGCCGTCATGGGTACGCAGTATTTT
NA	NA	TRBJ2-3	TRBV5-1	CASSLIGQSTDTQYF	TGCGCCAGCAGCTTAATTGGCCAGAGCACAGATACGCAGTATTTT
NA	few	TRBJ2-7	TRBV5-4	CASSGTQGAEQYF	TGTGCCAGCAGCGGGACACAGGGTGCCGAGCAGTACTTC
TRBD2	NA	TRBJ2-7	TRBV6-5	CASSQLAGSYEQYF	TGTGCCAGCAGCCAACTAGCGGGCTCCTACGAGCAGTACTTC
TRBD2	NA	TRBJ2-3	TRBV10-2	CASSEVSGLAGEDTQYF	TGCGCCAGCAGTGAAGTGTCGGGACTAGCGGGGGAAGATACGCAGTATTTT
NA	once	TRBJ1-2	TRBV19	CASSYRDYGYTF	TGTGCCAGTAGCTACAGGGACTATGGCTACACCTTC